The T cell receptor beta chain described here comes from a study of identifying expanded T cells in peripheral blood. Germline CDR1 SGHAT, CDR2 FQNNGV. The CDR3 is made up of 15 amino acids. Trimming cost V 3 bases and J 4 bases; bases outside gene matches: 9. During the collection period, no donor immune events like infections were recorded. General study findings and limits: Variance in clone template counts between two-week samples significantly increased with total template count across all healthy donors. Over about two and four weeks, about 15 and 19 clones changed, versus around 1.3 between replicates.

Data came from immunoSEQ multiplex PCR; TCRdb stores just in-frame clones and leaves some out. Altogether 120,000 or so clones are present, 84% being singletons, with the ten largest covering roughly 3.3%. With respect to this clone: The antigen is not known.

Input material: blood. The clonotype originates from a person aged 18 to 75 in good health. The V and J genes are TRBV11-2 and TRBJ2-7, with TRBD1 identical over 7 bases. CDR3 in DNA: TGTGCCAGCAGCTTTGGCGCACAGGGGAAATACGAGCAGTACTTC. It specifies CASSFGAQGKYEQYF.